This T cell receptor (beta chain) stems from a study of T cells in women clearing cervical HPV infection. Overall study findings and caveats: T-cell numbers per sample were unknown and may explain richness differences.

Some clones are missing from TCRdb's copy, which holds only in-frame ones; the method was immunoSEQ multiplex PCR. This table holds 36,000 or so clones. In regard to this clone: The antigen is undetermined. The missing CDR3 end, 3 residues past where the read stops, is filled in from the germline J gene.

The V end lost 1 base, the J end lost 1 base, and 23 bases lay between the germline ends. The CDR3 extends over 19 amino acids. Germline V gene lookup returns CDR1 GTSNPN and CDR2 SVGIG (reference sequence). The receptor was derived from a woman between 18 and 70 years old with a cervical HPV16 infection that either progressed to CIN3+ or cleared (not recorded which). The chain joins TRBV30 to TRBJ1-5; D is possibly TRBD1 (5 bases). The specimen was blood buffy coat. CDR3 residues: CAWSARAVKDGGSNQPQHF. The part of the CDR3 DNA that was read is TGTGCCTGGAGTGCTCGGGCCGTAAAGGACGGGGGGAGCAATCAGCCC. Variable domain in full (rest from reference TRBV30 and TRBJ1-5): SQTIHQWPATLVQPVGSPLSLECTVEGTSNPNLYWYRQAAGRGLQLLFYSVGIGQISSEVPQNLSASRPQDRQFILSSKKLLLSDSGFYLCAWSARAVKDGGSNQPQHFGDGTRLSIL.